This passage covers 20 T cell receptor beta chains from one sample sequenced in a study of OX40 agonist ivuxolimab in advanced cancers. The data were produced by immunoSEQ multiplex PCR, yet TCRdb's version contains in-frame clones alone and is incomplete. The data contain approximately 25,000 clones, 85% of them singletons. The sample here was CD4+ or CD8+ T cells sorted from blood, taken in a trial of the OX40 agonist ivuxolimab. Receptor source: an adult with an advanced solid tumor such as melanoma, head and neck, liver or kidney cancer.

In its sample, this clone was seen a few times. The gene calls are TRBV6-6 and TRBJ2-7; no clear D gene. Germline CDR1 is MNHNY and CDR2 is SVGAGI (reference sequence). The CDR3 extends over 15 amino acids. V shed 0 bases and J shed 2 bases, with 11 bases lying between them. CDR3 region: CASSYSPDRAYEQYF. The CDR3 bases are TGTGCCAGCAGTTACTCCCCGGACCGGGCCTACGAGCAGTACTTC.

This chain joins TRBV19 and TRBJ2-7; the match to TRBD1 covers 7 bases. In germline, CDR1 is LNHDA, CDR2 SQIVND (reference sequence). CDR3 length: 17 amino acids. Trimming took 5 bases from V and 3 from J; bases not matched to a gene: 16. CDR3 sequence: CASSLRSGQALGYEQYF. CDR3 nucleotides: TGTGCCAGTAGTCTTAGATCCGGACAGGCCCTAGGCTACGAGCAGTACTTC. The full variable domain, rest sourced from reference TRBV19 and TRBJ2-7, is DGGITQSPKYLFRKEGQNVTLSCEQNLNHDAMYWYRQDPGQGLRLIYYSQIVNDFQKGDIAEGYSVSREKKESFPLTVTSAQKNPTAFYLCASSLRSGQALGYEQYFGPGTRLTVT.

The CDR3 reads CAISESGGGLQETQYF. The CDR3 nucleotides read TGTGCCATCAGTGAGTCTGGGGGGGGGCTTCAAGAGACCCAGTACTTC. This chain connects TRBV10-3 to TRBJ2-5; D is possibly TRBD2 (7 bases). With 0 bases removed from V and 2 bases from J, the gap between germline ends came to 13 bases. CDR3 length: 16 residues. Germline assignment: CDR1 ENHRY and CDR2 SYGVKD.

Judged by abundance, this clone is large (0.1 to 1%). The chain joins TRBV4-1 to TRBJ2-7; no clear D gene. The germline V and J ends were trimmed by 2 bases and 7 bases, with 21 bases remaining between them. The CDR3 has 16 residues. CDR1 is MGHRA, CDR2 YSYEKL, per germline. Written as DNA, the CDR3 is TGCGCCAGCAGCCAAACCACCCGAGACCCACCAACAGAGCAGTACTTC. Its translation is CASSQTTRDPPTEQYF.

The rearrangement links TRBV4-1 to TRBJ2-7, with D perhaps TRBD1 or TRBD2 (7 bases each). CDR3 length: 16 amino acids. V shed 3 bases and J shed 2 bases, with 17 bases lying between them. Germline V gene sequence: CDR1 MGHRA, CDR2 YSYEKL. CDR3 nucleotide sequence: TGCGCCAGCAGCCAGGGGGGGACAGCCGTTACCTACGAGCAGTACTTC. Translating gives CASSQGGTAVTYEQYF.

The rearrangement links TRBV5-1 to TRBJ2-7; the match to TRBD1 covers 8 bases. The CDR3 totals 15 residues. Germline trimming cut 0 bases from V and 5 bases from J; bases unmatched to any gene: 7. Germline values: CDR1 SGHRS, CDR2 YFSETQ. CDR3 region: CASSLEAGGFNEQYF. CDR3 sequence (DNA): TGCGCCAGCAGCTTGGAGGCAGGGGGCTTCAACGAGCAGTACTTC.

This clone was seen only once. This chain connects TRBV6-1 to TRBJ2-7; no clear D. Trimming took 4 bases from V and 1 from J, leaving 8 bases between them. Germline V gene data show CDR1 as MNHNS and CDR2 as SASEGT. The CDR3 is 13 amino acids. CDR3 loop: CASSGAVSYEQYF. The DNA for the CDR3 is TGTGCCAGCAGTGGCGCGGTGTCCTACGAGCAGTACTTC.

A few counts support this clone. V is TRBV27 and J is TRBJ2-7, with D perhaps being TRBD1 or TRBD2 (5 bases each). Germline assignment: CDR1 MNHEY and CDR2 SMNVEV (reference sequence). V lost 8 bases and J lost 13, with 21 bases in between. The CDR3 length is 12 residues. The CDR3 reads CASVRGAGGGYF. CDR3 DNA: TGTGCCAGCGTTAGAGGGGCGGGTGGGGGATACTTC.

The rearrangement links TRBV6-6 to TRBJ2-7; a weak D match, TRBD1 (6 bases). The CDR3 covers 13 residues. CDR1 and CDR2 (germline): MNHNY, SVGAGI (reference sequence). The V gene lost 0 bases and the J gene lost 3 bases, with 6 bases spanning the gap. This CDR3 reads CASSYSQGYEQYF. The CDR3 DNA reads TGTGCCAGCAGTTACTCACAGGGCTACGAGCAGTACTTC.

This clone has more than one count but fewer than ten. The V call is TRBV6-1, the J call TRBJ2-1, with 10 positions matching TRBD2. Looked up from germline, CDR1 is MNHNS and CDR2 is SASEGT. V lost 3 bases and J lost 4; bases outside the gene matches: 15. The CDR3 consists of 19 residues. Here the CDR3 reads CASSDPLLGAGGRYNEQFF. The CDR3 DNA is TGTGCCAGCAGTGACCCCTTGCTGGGAGCGGGGGGGCGGTACAATGAGCAGTTCTTC.

This clone was observed once. This chain uses TRBV21-1 with TRBJ2-7; the listed D gene, TRBD1, was not tested against the DNA. TRBV21-1 is given as a pseudogene. This CDR3 spans 14 amino acids. The CDR3 coding sequence is TGTGCCAGCAGGTTAATCGTACATTCCTACGAGCAGTACTTC. This sequence encodes CASRLIVHSYEQYF.

The V gene is TRBV29-1, the J gene TRBJ2-7; the D is unclear. Trimming took off 3 bases at V and 7 bases at J, with 16 bases between the two ends. There are 13 residues in the CDR3. Germline assignment: CDR1 SQVTM and CDR2 ANQGSEA. CDR3 loop: CSVDLRSSGEQYF. CDR3 bases: TGCAGCGTTGATCTGCGGTCCTCTGGGGAGCAGTACTTC.

The chain is built from TRBV9 and TRBJ2-1; no reliable D call. V lost 3 bases and J 3 bases, leaving 7 bases between the germline ends. Germline lookup yields CDR1 SGDLS and CDR2 YYNGEE. This CDR3 has 13 residues. This CDR3 reads CASSALGYNEQFF. DNA of the CDR3: TGTGCCAGCAGCGCTTTGGGCTACAATGAGCAGTTCTTC.

The V call is TRBV7-8, the J call TRBJ1-1; D is ambiguous. The CDR3 totals 13 residues. CDR1 and CDR2 from the germline V gene are SGHVS and FQNEAQ. Between the trimmed V and J ends, which lost 0 bases and 8 bases, there was a span of 10 bases. The CDR3 is CASSLALWVEAFF. In DNA, the CDR3 is TGTGCCAGCAGCTTAGCCCTTTGGGTGGAAGCTTTCTTT.

The gene calls are TRBV2 and TRBJ2-7, with D perhaps matching TRBD1 or TRBD2 (5 bases each). Between the trimmed V and J ends, which lost 7 bases and 5 bases, there was a span of 18 bases. Germline values: CDR1 SNHLY, CDR2 FYNNEI. This CDR3 region has 14 residues. The CDR3 region has the DNA TGTGCCAGCACTCAGGGCGGGCGGGTCGACGAGCAGTACTTC. Translating it yields CASTQGGRVDEQYF.

A few counts support this clone. The rearrangement uses TRBV25-1 and TRBJ2-2; D is unresolved. The CDR3 sequence is 15 residues long. Germline V gene lookup returns CDR1 MGHDK and CDR2 SYGVNS. Between the trimmed V and J ends, which lost 7 bases and 2 bases, there was a span of 14 bases. The CDR3 DNA follows: TGTGCCAGCACTGGCTACCACACTAACACCGGGGAGCTGTTTTTT. It codes for CASTGYHTNTGELFF.

In this sample, this clone turned up a few times. CDR3 amino acids: CASSGRDIRPAEAFF. The CDR3 DNA follows: TGTGCCAGCAGCGGGAGGGACATAAGACCCGCTGAAGCTTTCTTT. The chain carries TRBV9 and TRBJ1-1; a weak D match, TRBD1 (6 bases). Per the germline V gene, CDR1 is SGDLS and CDR2 is YYNGEE. The CDR3 is made up of 15 amino acids. V lost 3 bases to trimming and J lost 6 bases, with 18 bases between them.

The J gene is TRBJ2-3, the V gene TRBV29-1, with 9 bases aligning to TRBD2. Trimming at V came to 0 bases and at J to 3 bases, leaving 4 bases not matched to a gene. This CDR3 is 15 amino acids long. CDR1 and CDR2 from the germline V gene are SQVTM and ANQGSEA. In nucleotides, the CDR3 is TGCAGCGTTGAAGAGACTGCGGGGGGGACAGATACGCAGTATTTT. Protein product: CSVEETAGGTDTQYF.

This chain uses TRBV2 with TRBJ1-6; 9 nucleotides align to TRBD1. Germline-derived CDR1 and CDR2 are SNHLY and FYNNEI. V was clipped by 5 bases and J by 0 bases; unmatched bases: 17. CDR3 length: 21 residues. The CDR3, as DNA: TGTGCCAGCAGTTATCGGACAGGGGACACGACCGTGAGCTCCTATAATTCACCCCTCCACTTT. It specifies CASSYRTGDTTVSSYNSPLHF.

There are a few counts of this clone. This sequence joins TRBV5-6 and TRBJ1-1, with TRBD1 identical over 9 bases. This CDR3 has 11 amino acids. Per germline, CDR1 SGHDT and CDR2 YYEEEE. V was pared by 2 bases and J by 11 bases, with 1 base of the junction left unmatched. CDR3 nucleotides: TGTGCCAGCAGCTTAGGGACAGGGGCTTTCTTT. It is translated as CASSLGTGAFF.